The next 18 T cell receptor beta chains were all read from a single sample in a study of T-cell memory formation after mild COVID-19 (dated by TCRdb to the early 2020s). Library preparation employed 5' RACE. The instrument was an Illumina NovaSeq 6000. The raw public data were reprocessed by TCRdb itself: fastp quality trimming at Q25, MiXCR clonotype calling, in-frame beta chains only. Under each unique CDR3 protein, matching rows form one entry showing the most common genes and DNA. The sample yields around 300,000 distinct CDR3 sequences; 10% to 15% were counted once. The ten largest clones take up around a fifth of the sample. Sequencing was done on a sample of PBMCs or a T cell subset sorted from them (not recorded which). These receptors originate from a man aged 18 to 30 who had mild COVID-19 (a few samples of this study predate the infection). The sample titles of this study are shuffled in the database, so cell type and time point are left out; the donor was told from shared clones.

In its sample, this clonotype was seen a few times. This chain links TRBV5-1 with TRBJ1-6; 9 bases align to TRBD1. The CDR3 runs 18 residues. V lost 5 bases, J lost 9 bases, and 18 bases stayed unmatched. CDR1 is SGHRS and CDR2 is YFSETQ in the germline V gene. The CDR3 bases are TGCGCCAGCAGATCCGCCACAGGGGGCGGCGGGGATAGTTCACCCCTCCACTTT. It specifies CASRSATGGGGDSSPLHF.

In its sample, this clonotype was seen many times. J is TRBJ2-3 and V is TRBV11-2; TRBD2 matches at 8 bases. After removal of 5 bases from V and 4 bases from J, the junction contained 8 bases not matched to a gene. The CDR3 contains 15 residues. Germline loops: CDR1 SGHAT, CDR2 FQNNGV. CDR3 DNA: TGTGCCAGCAGCCTCTCGGGACTAGATTCAGATACGCAGTATTTT. Translating it yields CASSLSGLDSDTQYF.

The CDR3 DNA reads as TGCGCCAGCAGCCAAGTAGACTTTGGGTTCTCCTACAATGAGCAGTTCTTC. Protein product: CASSQVDFGFSYNEQFF. The chain is built from TRBV4-1 and TRBJ2-1; D not certain. This CDR3 has 17 residues. V dropped 1 base and J dropped 0 bases, with 13 bases sitting between them. The germline V gene has CDR1 MGHRA and CDR2 YSYEKL.

This chain uses TRBV29-1 with TRBJ1-1; no clear D gene. The V end was cut by 0 bases, the J end by 9 bases, with 14 bases between. The CDR3 runs 13 residues. Per germline, CDR1 SQVTM and CDR2 ANQGSEA. The CDR3 DNA is TGCAGCGTTGAAGAGACCGGGTCCCGAAAAGCTTTCTTT. As protein: CSVEETGSRKAFF.

The sample holds a few counts of this clonotype. This sequence joins TRBV10-3 and TRBJ1-6; D remains ambiguous. The CDR3 covers 19 residues. V lost 0 bases, J lost 0 bases, and 15 bases lay in between. Per germline, CDR1 ENHRY and CDR2 SYGVKD. The CDR3 loop reads CAISESRQEESSYNSPLHF. The CDR3 DNA reads as TGTGCCATCAGTGAGTCGCGTCAAGAGGAGTCCTCCTATAATTCACCCCTCCACTTT.

This clonotype was seen more than once but under ten times. This chain links TRBV4-3 with TRBJ2-3; D might be TRBD2 (5 bases). CDR1 is LGHNA and CDR2 is YSLEER in the germline V gene. V lost 0 bases and J 4 bases, leaving 14 bases between the germline ends. The CDR3 is 16 amino acids. The CDR3 DNA reads as TGCGCCAGCAGCCAAGATAGGAGGAAGGACGCAGATACGCAGTATTTT. It codes for CASSQDRRKDADTQYF.

This clonotype was seen only a few times. V usage is TRBV12-5 and J usage is TRBJ2-7; 10 nucleotides align to TRBD2. Germline V gene lookup returns CDR1 LGHNT and CDR2 FRNRAP. The J segment lost 5 bases and the V segment lost 1 base, leaving 5 bases of the junction unmatched. This CDR3 is built from 15 residues. DNA of the CDR3: TGTGCTAGTGGTTTGGGCCGACTAGCGGGCCACGAGCAGTACTTC. It translates to CASGLGRLAGHEQYF. Full variable domain (outside the CDR3, taken from reference TRBV12-5 and TRBJ2-7): DARVTQTPRHKVTEMGQEVTMRCQPILGHNTVFWYRQTMMQGLELLAYFRNRAPLDDSGMPKDRFSAEMPDATLATLKIQPSEPRDSAVYFCASGLGRLAGHEQYFGPGTRLTVT.

This clonotype was counted many times. This chain uses TRBV20-1 with TRBJ1-2, with TRBD1 matching 12 bases. CDR1 is DFQATT, CDR2 SNEGSKA, per germline (reference sequence). The length of the CDR3 is 15 residues. Trimming at V came to 7 bases and at J to 6 bases, leaving 12 bases not matched to a gene. The CDR3 protein is CSVSQPGQGADGYTF. CDR3 coding DNA: TGCAGTGTTAGTCAACCGGGACAGGGGGCGGATGGCTACACCTTC.

This clonotype has a handful of counts. This chain links TRBV4-3 with TRBJ2-3; D could derive from TRBD1 or TRBD2 (5 bases each). The CDR3 loop spans 17 amino acids. Germline V CDR1 and CDR2: LGHNA, YSLEER. V was pared by 0 bases and J by 2 bases, with 15 bases between. As DNA, the CDR3 is TGCGCCAGCAGCCAAGATTCAGCCGTGGGGACCACAGATACGCAGTATTTT. Its translation is CASSQDSAVGTTDTQYF.

The V and J genes are TRBV4-2 and TRBJ2-7, with unresolved D. CDR3 length: 14 amino acids. V was clipped by 1 base and J by 3 bases, with 10 bases between them. Germline V gives CDR1 LGHNA, CDR2 YNFKEQ. This chain's CDR3 is CASSQGLQLYEQYF. CDR3 DNA sequence: TGTGCCAGCAGCCAAGGTTTACAACTCTACGAGCAGTACTTC.

This clonotype was observed a handful of times. The rearrangement links TRBV7-6 to TRBJ2-5; D call uncertain. V gave up 5 bases and J gave up 1 base, with 8 bases separating them. Germline V lookup: CDR1 SGHVS, CDR2 FNYEAQ. The CDR3 length is 13 residues. The CDR3 spells CASSPLLQETQYF. The DNA for the CDR3 is TGTGCCAGCAGCCCCCTCCTCCAAGAGACCCAGTACTTC.

This clonotype was counted a few times. The chain carries TRBV3-1 and TRBJ2-5; possibly TRBD1 for D (6 bases). Germline CDR1 LGHDT, CDR2 YNNKEL (reference sequence). The V end was cut by 1 base, the J end by 5 bases, with 14 bases between. The CDR3 spans 15 residues. The CDR3: CASSQGTGYGETQYF. DNA of the CDR3: TGTGCCAGCAGCCAAGGAACAGGGTACGGGGAGACCCAGTACTTC.

The chain carries TRBV11-2 and TRBJ2-3, with TRBD2 identical over 9 bases. The CDR3 runs 15 residues. Germline V gene sequence: CDR1 SGHAT, CDR2 FQNNGV. The V gene end was trimmed by 5 bases and the J gene end by 2 bases; junction bases not matched to a gene: 5. The CDR3 bases are TGTGCCAGCAGCCGTCTAGCGGGGTACACAGATACGCAGTATTTT. This gives the protein CASSRLAGYTDTQYF.

A few counts support this clonotype. This chain joins TRBV7-9 and TRBJ1-1; unclear D gene. Germline CDR1 SEHNR, CDR2 FQNEAQ (reference sequence). Deletions cut 2 bases from V and 8 bases from J, with 9 bases between. The CDR3 length is 12 residues. CDR3: CASSLFPGEAFF. The CDR3 region has the DNA TGTGCCAGCAGCTTATTTCCTGGGGAAGCTTTCTTT.

The rearrangement joins TRBV4-2 to TRBJ1-5; D is perhaps TRBD1 (5 bases). The V and J ends lost 1 base and 4 bases respectively, with 11 bases between them. The germline gives CDR1 LGHNA, CDR2 YNFKEQ. The CDR3 is 15 residues long. CDR3 amino acids: CASSQVAGYNQPQHF. The DNA of the CDR3 is TGTGCCAGCAGCCAAGTGGCAGGGTATAATCAGCCCCAGCATTTT.

This clonotype was detected ten times or more. This chain links TRBV29-1 with TRBJ2-5; D possibly uses TRBD1 or TRBD2 (5 bases each). V gave up 4 bases and J gave up 3 bases, with 18 bases separating them. Germline V lookup: CDR1 SQVTM, CDR2 ANQGSEA. The CDR3 has 15 amino acids. CDR3: CSVGAEGPIEETQYF. DNA of the CDR3: TGCAGCGTTGGGGCTGAGGGGCCGATAGAAGAGACCCAGTACTTC.

This clonotype was counted a few times. The chain couples TRBV6-2 or TRBV6-3 to TRBJ2-7; TRBD2 aligns across 11 bases. The germline CDR1 and CDR2 sequences are MNHEY and SVGEGT. V gave up 6 bases and J gave up 3 bases; unmatched junction bases: 1. This CDR3 has 13 amino acids. The CDR3, as DNA: TGTGCCAGCAGGACTAGCGGGGTCTACGAGCAGTACTTC. This sequence encodes CASRTSGVYEQYF.

Remarks on this clonotype: Relative to the germline gene, one junction end is altered; a read error may explain this. J is TRBJ2-5 and V is TRBV6-6, with TRBD1 identical over 7 bases. Germline V gene lookup returns CDR1 MNHNY and CDR2 SVGAGI (reference sequence). The CDR3 consists of 14 residues. This chain's CDR3 is CASSPGQLAESQYF. The CDR3 coding sequence is TGTGCCAGCAGTCCGGGACAGTTAGCAGAGAGCCAGTACTTC.